This TCR beta chain was sequenced during a study of CD8+CD57+ T cells in acquired aplastic anemia. General study findings and limits: The CD8+ Simpson's diversity of patients and controls was not significantly different.

Comments on this clonotype: Its cognate antigen is unknown. At one boundary the junction diverges from the germline segment, which might be a read error.

The template for TCR beta VDJ and CDR3 sequence profiling was genomic DNA. A single record per CDR3 protein comes from TCRdb applying MiXCR to the reads. The repertoire holds 250,000 or so distinct CDR3 sequences, with around 45% as singletons. CDR3 length equals 14 residues. Looked up from germline, CDR1 is SEHNR and CDR2 is FQNEAQ (reference sequence). The patients chosen for sequencing had shown expansion of CD8+CD57+ cells (detected by flow cytometry). J is TRBJ1-6 and V is TRBV7-9; D gene ambiguous. The specimen sequenced was sorted CD4+, CD8+, or CD8+CD57+ T cells (not recorded which) from PBMCs. The receptor's source is a human donor with aplastic anemia. This CDR3 reads CASSLGDYSSPLHF. The CDR3 DNA sequence: TGTGCCAGCAGCTTGGGAGATTATAGTTCACCCCTCCACTTT.